This is a list of T cell receptor beta chains from one sample in a study of T cells after yellow fever vaccination. TCRdb used MiXCR to reprocess the 5' RACE reads, holding one entry per CDR3 protein. In the table there are around 340,000 distinct CDR3 sequences, approximately 12% of which are singletons. The material was CD4+ T cells sorted from PBMCs, obtained 15 days after the yellow fever booster vaccination. The receptors here all came from a young man who received the YFV17D yellow fever vaccine. Both conserved end residues are part of each CDR3. D genes are given only for firm matches. Clone size is shown for a subset of rows, as once, few, many or a class of expanded clone.

clone size,D gene,CDR3 length,V gene,J gene,CDR3 protein,CDR3 DNA
many,TRBD1,13,TRBV7-2,TRBJ1-4,CASSSRGQQKLFF,TGTGCCAGCAGCTCAAGGGGACAGCAAAAACTGTTTTTT
few,TRBD2,16,TRBV5-1,TRBJ2-3,CASSLYSGASTDTQYF,TGCGCCAGCAGCTTATATAGCGGGGCTAGCACAGATACGCAGTATTTT
-,-,15,TRBV9,TRBJ1-2,CASSVDGRSDYGYTF,TGTGCCAGCAGCGTAGATGGTCGATCGGACTATGGCTACACCTTC
few,-,14,TRBV30,TRBJ1-2,CAWSPGQTLYGYTF,TGTGCCTGGAGCCCAGGACAGACCCTCTATGGCTACACCTTC
-,-,14,TRBV11-2,TRBJ2-3,CASSLVAVRGTQYF,TGTGCCAGCAGCTTAGTGGCAGTCCGGGGTACGCAGTATTTT
-,TRBD1,17,TRBV7-9,TRBJ2-6,CASSRTRQGVGANVLTF,TGTGCCAGCAGCCGCACAAGACAGGGTGTAGGTGCCAACGTCCTGACTTTC
many,-,14,TRBV7-9,TRBJ2-2,CASSHRESTGELFF,TGTGCCAGCAGCCACAGGGAATCCACCGGGGAGCTGTTTTTT
few,-,14,TRBV6-8,TRBJ1-1,CASSYAKMNTEAFF,TGTGCCAGCAGTTACGCCAAGATGAACACTGAAGCTTTCTTT
few,TRBD2,17,TRBV20-1,TRBJ2-3,CSANTPSLAGGTDTQYF,TGCAGTGCTAACACCCCCAGTCTAGCGGGGGGGACAGATACGCAGTATTTT
-,-,14,TRBV7-2,TRBJ2-2,CASSLGWNTGELFF,TGTGCCAGCAGCTTAGGGTGGAACACCGGGGAGCTGTTTTTT
many,TRBD1,15,TRBV6-5,TRBJ2-5,CASSYGGTGGETQYF,TGTGCCAGCAGTTACGGTGGGACAGGGGGGGAGACCCAGTACTTC
few,-,13,TRBV20-1,TRBJ1-5,CSATSSSNQPQHF,TGCAGTGCTACCTCCTCTTCCAATCAGCCCCAGCATTTT
-,-,15,TRBV9,TRBJ2-3,CASSVAPSLTDTQYF,TGTGCCAGCAGCGTGGCCCCCTCCCTCACAGATACGCAGTATTTT
few,-,14,TRBV6-6,TRBJ1-3,CASRVDSSGNTIYF,TGTGCCAGCAGGGTGGACTCGTCGGGAAACACCATATATTTT
-,-,13,TRBV9,TRBJ2-1,CASSTGYRDEQFF,TGTGCCAGCAGTACAGGGTATCGGGATGAGCAGTTCTTC
many,TRBD2,16,TRBV6-5,TRBJ2-7,CASSQTSGGLSYEQYF,TGTGCCAGCAGCCAAACTAGCGGGGGGCTCTCCTACGAGCAGTACTTC
-,TRBD2,17,TRBV9,TRBJ2-1,CASSVGGLAGGYNEQFF,TGTGCCAGCAGCGTAGGCGGACTAGCGGGGGGGTACAATGAGCAGTTCTTC